These 32 T cell receptor beta chains came from one sample sequenced in a study of shared clonotypes between healthy human individuals. Using immunoSEQ multiplex PCR, the repertoire was profiled, and TCRdb retains in-frame clones only, with some absent. In the table there are 800,000 to 1,200,000 clones, around 78% of which are singletons. The sample comprised memory CD4+ T cells from PBMCs. Noted subset: CD45RA-negative fraction. These receptor sequences come from a man aged 18 to 35 in good health. Some clones in this sample may be carry-over from other donors' samples.

The chain is built from TRBV7-9 and TRBJ2-7; tentative D call: TRBD1 (7 bases). V was cut by 2 bases and J by 3 bases, with 20 bases left in between. This CDR3 is 17 amino acids long. Germline loops: CDR1 SEHNR, CDR2 FQNEAQ (reference sequence). The CDR3, as DNA: TGTGCCAGCAGCTTAACGGGGGACAGCAAAGGATACTACGAGCAGTACTTC. This encodes CASSLTGDSKGYYEQYF.

This CDR3 reads CASTILASSYEQYF. The CDR3 DNA sequence: TGTGCCAGCACCATCTTAGCGAGCTCCTACGAGCAGTACTTC. V and J are TRBV11-2 and TRBJ2-7, with a weak D call TRBD2 (5 bases). The CDR3 spans 14 residues. CDR1 and CDR2 from the germline V gene are SGHAT and FQNNGV. V was trimmed by 7 bases and J by 0 bases, leaving 13 bases between them.

The rearrangement uses TRBV10-3 and TRBJ2-7; 10 bases line up with TRBD2. CDR3 length: 17 amino acids. CDR1 is ENHRY and CDR2 is SYGVKD in the germline V gene. V was clipped by 7 bases and J by 0 bases; unmatched bases: 12. The DNA of the CDR3 is TGTGCCATCACCGAGCCGTCACTAGCGGGGAGCTCCTACGAGCAGTACTTC. Translated: CAITEPSLAGSSYEQYF.

V usage is TRBV6-5 and J usage is TRBJ1-5; maybe TRBD1 (5 bases). CDR1 and CDR2 from the germline V gene are MNHEY and SVGAGI. The V and J ends lost 0 bases and 5 bases respectively, with 8 bases between them. This CDR3 comprises 14 residues. CDR3 nucleotides: TGTGCCAGCAGTTACTCGGGAGGGGATCAGCCCCAGCATTTT. This encodes CASSYSGGDQPQHF.

The rearrangement links TRBV11-1 to TRBJ2-6; D gene unclear. The CDR3 contains 16 residues. CDR1 is SGHAT and CDR2 is FQDESV in the germline V gene (reference sequence). Trimming removed 5 bases at V and 0 bases at J, with 11 bases between. CDR3 nucleotides: TGTGCCAGCAGCGACCTCAAGAGCTCTGGGGCCAACGTCCTGACTTTC. This codes for CASSDLKSSGANVLTF.

This clone has only one observation. This sequence joins TRBV15 and TRBJ2-1; 7 bases are shared with TRBD2. The germline gives CDR1 LNHNV, CDR2 YYDKDF (reference sequence). V was clipped by 0 bases and J by 8 bases; unmatched bases: 10. This CDR3 has 16 residues. The chain's CDR3 is CATSRDLQGGYYEQFF. The CDR3 region has the DNA TGTGCCACCAGCAGAGATCTCCAGGGAGGGTACTATGAGCAGTTCTTC.

As for this clone: At the DNA level, this CDR3 is encoded by other sequences in the same sample as well. The gene calls are TRBV7-2 and TRBJ2-3; 16 positions agree with TRBD2. This CDR3 has 16 residues. The V segment lost 3 bases and the J segment 6 bases; nucleotides outside the gene matches: 3. The V gene's germline CDR1 is SGHTA and CDR2 FQGNSA. DNA of the CDR3: TGTGCCAGCAGCTTGGGACTAGCGGGAGGGGCTGATACGCAGTATTTT. Protein sequence: CASSLGLAGGADTQYF.

This clone came up once. J is TRBJ2-2 and V is TRBV15; 14 nucleotides line up with TRBD2. From germline, CDR1 is LNHNV and CDR2 YYDKDF (reference sequence). Trimming at V came to 1 base and at J to 1 base, leaving 8 bases not matched to a gene. The CDR3 is made up of 20 amino acids. This chain's CDR3 is CATSRALGLAGEGNTGELFF. CDR3 bases: TGTGCCACCAGCAGAGCCTTGGGACTAGCGGGAGAGGGGAACACCGGGGAGCTGTTTTTT.

This sequence joins TRBV28 and TRBJ1-2, with D perhaps matching TRBD1 (5 bases). V was cut by 6 bases and J by 4 bases, with 21 bases left in between. The CDR3 length is 16 residues. CDR1 and CDR2 from the germline V gene are MDHEN and SYDVKM. CDR3 coding DNA: TGTGCCAGCAGCCCTAGGCGGAGGGCCGGGGCCTATGGCTACACCTTC. Its translation is CASSPRRRAGAYGYTF.

This chain joins TRBV11-2 and TRBJ1-1, with D hard to call. CDR1 is SGHAT, CDR2 FQNNGV, per germline. This CDR3 contains 12 residues. V lost 5 bases, J lost 5 bases, and 9 bases lay in between. In DNA, the CDR3 is TGTGCCAGCAGCCCCCAAGGGACTGAAGCTTTCTTT. This codes for CASSPQGTEAFF.

J is TRBJ1-6 and V is TRBV28; unclear D gene. Germline values: CDR1 MDHEN, CDR2 SYDVKM. This CDR3 has 13 amino acids. Deletions cut 7 bases from V and 8 bases from J, with 12 bases between. CDR3 amino acids: CASNSGIYSPLHF. CDR3 DNA: TGTGCCAGCAATTCCGGGATCTATTCACCCCTCCACTTT.

The chain couples TRBV27 to TRBJ2-1; TRBD2 is a possible D gene (5 bases). CDR3 length: 15 residues. Between the trimmed V and J ends, which lost 4 bases and 1 base, there was a span of 11 bases. Germline assignment: CDR1 MNHEY and CDR2 SMNVEV (reference sequence). The CDR3 DNA is TGTGCCAGCAGTTCGAGGGAATCTTCCTACAATGAGCAGTTCTTC. This encodes CASSSRESSYNEQFF.

The chain employs TRBV7-8 and TRBJ2-3, with a weak D call TRBD1 (6 bases). Germline V lookup: CDR1 SGHVS, CDR2 FQNEAQ. This CDR3 comprises 16 residues. V was shortened by 2 bases and J by 5 bases, with 17 bases between the two germline ends. The CDR3 region is CASSLSLSGVEDTQYF. CDR3 DNA sequence: TGTGCCAGCAGCTTAAGTCTGTCAGGGGTGGAAGATACGCAGTATTTT.

On this clone itself: This sample also contains other DNA sequences that code for the same CDR3. The rearrangement links TRBV6-5 to TRBJ2-7; no definite D call. Germline CDR1 reads MNHEY; CDR2 reads SVGAGI. The CDR3 consists of 12 residues. V lost 4 bases, J lost 0 bases, and 4 bases lay in between. CDR3 DNA: TGTGCCAGCAGTTCCTCCTCCTACGAGCAGTACTTC. Protein: CASSSSSYEQYF.

CDR3 residues: CASSSGTGYVYEQYF. In nucleotides, the CDR3 is TGTGCCAGCAGCTCCGGGACAGGGTACGTCTACGAGCAGTACTTC. V usage is TRBV6-6 and J usage is TRBJ2-7; TRBD1 matches at 9 bases. V was clipped by 6 bases and J by 3 bases; unmatched bases: 9. Germline CDR1 and CDR2: MNHNY and SVGAGI (reference sequence). The CDR3 covers 15 residues.

The chain employs TRBV5-3 and TRBJ2-3; 14 bases fit TRBD2. TRBV5-3 counts as an open reading frame of uncertain function. Trimming cost V 3 bases and J 4 bases; bases outside gene matches: 10. The CDR3 has 18 residues. In DNA form, the CDR3 reads TGTGCCAGAAGCTCGACTAGCGGGAGGGCCAGGAGGGCAGATACGCAGTATTTT. Its translation: CARSSTSGRARRADTQYF.

The chain joins TRBV27 to TRBJ2-3; 11 bases are shared with TRBD2. V lost 2 bases, J lost 2 bases, and 6 bases stayed unmatched. The CDR3 has 17 amino acids. Germline V gene lookup returns CDR1 MNHEY and CDR2 SMNVEV (reference sequence). CDR3 amino acids: CASSLAGTSGDTDTQYF. CDR3 sequence (DNA): TGTGCCAGCAGTTTAGCCGGGACTAGCGGAGACACAGATACGCAGTATTTT.

This sequence joins TRBV5-6 and TRBJ1-2, with D possibly TRBD1 on 5 matching bases. The V and J ends lost 1 base and 1 base respectively, with 8 bases between them. CDR1 and CDR2 from the germline V gene are SGHDT and YYEEEE. The CDR3 consists of 14 residues. CDR3 sequence reads: CASSLRQNNYGYTF. CDR3 nucleotide sequence: TGTGCCAGCAGCTTGCGACAGAATAACTATGGCTACACCTTC.

The table lists this clone with a count of one. V and J are TRBV4-1 and TRBJ2-6; the match to TRBD2 covers 7 bases. The J segment lost 2 bases and the V segment lost 1 base, leaving 5 bases of the junction unmatched. The germline V gene has CDR1 MGHRA and CDR2 YSYEKL. This CDR3 region has 17 residues. CDR3 sequence (DNA): TGCGCCAGCAGCCAAGGGGAGGGGCAGACTGGGGCCAACGTCCTGACTTTC. Protein sequence: CASSQGEGQTGANVLTF.

The chain employs TRBV5-8 and TRBJ2-2; TRBD1 aligns across 10 bases. The CDR3 is made up of 15 amino acids. The junction had 4 bases not matched to a gene; V was cut back by 1 base and J by 7 bases. Germline CDR1 is SGHTS and CDR2 is YDEGEE. This chain's CDR3 is CASSLRQGAYGELFF. CDR3 coding DNA: TGTGCCAGCAGCTTGAGACAGGGGGCATACGGGGAGCTGTTTTTT.

The chain couples TRBV7-6 to TRBJ1-5; 7 bases map to TRBD1. J lost 7 bases, V lost 5 bases, and 5 bases had no gene match. In germline, CDR1 is SGHVS, CDR2 FNYEAQ. This CDR3 comprises 13 residues. The CDR3 loop reads CASSKDREQPQHF. The CDR3 DNA is TGTGCCAGCAGCAAAGACAGGGAGCAGCCCCAGCATTTT. The variable domain in full, with the rest retrieved from reference TRBV7-6 and TRBJ1-5, is GAGVSQSPRYKVTKRGQDVALRCDPISGHVSLYWYRQALGQGPEFLTYFNYEAQQDKSGLPNDRFSAERPEGSISTLTIQRTEQRDSAMYRCASSKDREQPQHFGDGTRLSIL.

Here the CDR3 reads CASSRDREETQYF. The DNA for the CDR3 is TGTGCCAGCAGTCGGGACAGGGAAGAGACCCAGTACTTC. This chain uses TRBV28 with TRBJ2-5; 9 bases agree with TRBD1. The CDR3 is made up of 13 amino acids. Trimming at V came to 5 bases and at J to 3 bases, leaving 1 base not matched to a gene. Germline values: CDR1 MDHEN, CDR2 SYDVKM.

V and J are TRBV7-6 and TRBJ2-5; 7 bases line up with TRBD1. The CDR3 sequence is 15 residues long. Germline CDR1 reads SGHVS; CDR2 reads FNYEAQ. Trimming at V came to 7 bases and at J to 3 bases, leaving 11 bases not matched to a gene. CDR3: CASTLFPGQKETQYF. CDR3 coding DNA: TGTGCCAGCACCCTCTTTCCGGGACAGAAAGAGACCCAGTACTTC.

This clone was recorded only once. This chain links TRBV11-3 with TRBJ2-1, with 14 bases lining up with TRBD2. The CDR3 runs to 17 residues. V lost 5 bases and J lost 2; bases outside the gene matches: 5. Germline V gene lookup returns CDR1 SGHNT and CDR2 YENEEA. CDR3: CASSEGTSGSPYNEQFF. Written as DNA, the CDR3 is TGTGCCAGCAGCGAAGGGACTAGCGGGAGCCCCTACAATGAGCAGTTCTTC.

The chain has TRBV11-2 and TRBJ2-1; 15 bases are shared with TRBD2. The CDR3 is 15 amino acids. Trimming removed 5 bases from V and 9 bases from J; junction bases left unmatched: 5. Germline lookup yields CDR1 SGHAT and CDR2 FQNNGV. This chain's CDR3 is CASSPGLAGGGEQFF. The CDR3 DNA is TGTGCCAGCAGCCCCGGACTAGCGGGAGGGGGTGAGCAGTTCTTC.

In its sample, this clone is medium-sized. The chain carries TRBV4-1 and TRBJ2-3; D is unclear. V shed 3 bases and J shed 3 bases, with 7 bases lying between them. The CDR3 contains 13 residues. Germline V CDR1 and CDR2: MGHRA, YSYEKL. This CDR3 is CASSHPLTDTQYF. CDR3 bases: TGCGCCAGCAGCCACCCCTTAACAGATACGCAGTATTTT.

This chain connects TRBV7-9 to TRBJ2-3; D ambiguous. Trimming left V 2 bases short and J 6 bases short, with 27 bases between. CDR1 and CDR2 (germline): SEHNR, FQNEAQ (reference sequence). The CDR3 contains 19 residues. The CDR3 DNA reads as TGTGCCAGCAGCTTAAGGATTTTATGGGCACCTCACGCGTTTGATACGCAGTATTTT. Encoded protein: CASSLRILWAPHAFDTQYF.

The chain combines TRBV7-9 with TRBJ2-1; 8 bases align to TRBD2. Germline V gene lookup returns CDR1 SEHNR and CDR2 FQNEAQ (reference sequence). CDR3 length: 14 residues. V lost 5 bases and J lost 6; bases outside the gene matches: 6. The CDR3 nucleotides are TGTGCCAGCAGCCCGGGACTAGAGTCCAATGAGCAGTTCTTC. Amino acid sequence: CASSPGLESNEQFF.

V gene TRBV6-5 combines with J gene TRBJ2-5, with D perhaps TRBD1 (7 bases). The CDR3 covers 13 residues. Germline V gene data show CDR1 as MNHEY and CDR2 as SVGAGI. Trimming took off 6 bases at V and 5 bases at J, with 13 bases between the two ends. The CDR3: CASRQTGRETQYF. The CDR3 DNA sequence: TGTGCCAGCAGACAGACAGGGAGGGAGACCCAGTACTTC.

The DNA of the CDR3 is TGCAGCGTTTATTTACTCGGACAGGGGGCGGGCGAGCAGTACTTC. It codes for CSVYLLGQGAGEQYF. The chain recombines TRBV29-1 with TRBJ2-7; 11 positions match TRBD1. V shed 5 bases and J 6 bases; nucleotides not matched to a gene: 12. The germline CDR1 and CDR2 sequences are SQVTM and ANQGSEA. The CDR3 length is 15 residues.

The chain carries TRBV18 and TRBJ2-4; D remains ambiguous. The CDR3 has 15 residues. The V end lost 3 bases, the J end lost 4 bases, and 13 bases lay between the germline ends. Germline CDR1 is KGHSH and CDR2 is LQKENI. CDR3 coding DNA: TGTGCCAGCTCACCTTCCTCGGCCTCAAAAAACATTCAGTACTTC. Its translation: CASSPSSASKNIQYF.

The rearrangement links TRBV11-3 to TRBJ2-5; D unclear. Looked up from germline, CDR1 is SGHNT and CDR2 is YENEEA. V lost 5 bases, J lost 2 bases, and 15 bases lay in between. The CDR3 loop spans 15 amino acids. CDR3 DNA: TGTGCCAGCAGCCCATCGGGCAGGCGTCAAGAGACCCAGTACTTC. Its translation is CASSPSGRRQETQYF.